The TCR beta chain under discussion was sequenced for a study of T cells after yellow fever vaccination. The study's findings and limits: The booster saw the reappearance of most primary-vaccination clones (around 95% CD4, less than 90% CD8). The CD4 and CD8 compartments had a small share of their clonotypes in common. In FACS-sorted repertoires, abundant clonotypes from the bulk population could appear as contaminants.

Researchers made TCR cDNA using 5'RACE template switching, and this step added a universal primer site and UMIs. TCRdb itself ran the 5' RACE reads through MiXCR, one entry per CDR3 protein. The repertoire includes about 63,000 distinct CDR3 sequences, approximately 7% of them detected once, and roughly a third sits in the top ten. This clonotype was detected a few times. What it recognizes is unknown. This clonotype was sampled from a man aged 25 to 40 who received the YFV17D yellow fever vaccine. The source was CD8+ T cells sorted from PBMCs, collected 15 days after the yellow fever booster vaccination.

The CDR3, as DNA: TGTGCCAGCACCTCAGGGGGAGGACTAGACCCCACAGATACGCAGTATTTT. Translated, it gives CASTSGGGLDPTDTQYF. V gene TRBV12-3 or TRBV12-4 combines with J gene TRBJ2-3; tentatively, D is TRBD1 or TRBD2 (7 bases each). The ends were cut back, 7 bases at V and 2 bases at J, with 22 bases in the middle. This CDR3 comprises 17 residues.